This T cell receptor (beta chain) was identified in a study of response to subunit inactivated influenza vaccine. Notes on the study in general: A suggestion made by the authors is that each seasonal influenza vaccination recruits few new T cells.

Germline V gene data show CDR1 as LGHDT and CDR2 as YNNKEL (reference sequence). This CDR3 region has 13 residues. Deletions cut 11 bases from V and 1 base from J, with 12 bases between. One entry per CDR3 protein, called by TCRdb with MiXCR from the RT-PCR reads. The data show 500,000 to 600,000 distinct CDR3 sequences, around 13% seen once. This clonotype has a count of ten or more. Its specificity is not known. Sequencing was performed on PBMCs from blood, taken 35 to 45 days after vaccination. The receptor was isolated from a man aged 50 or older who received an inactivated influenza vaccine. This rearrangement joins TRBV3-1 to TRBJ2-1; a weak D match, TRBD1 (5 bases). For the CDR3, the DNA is TGTGCCTCCCAGGGTCCTTCCTACAATGAGCAGTTCTTC. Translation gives CASQGPSYNEQFF.